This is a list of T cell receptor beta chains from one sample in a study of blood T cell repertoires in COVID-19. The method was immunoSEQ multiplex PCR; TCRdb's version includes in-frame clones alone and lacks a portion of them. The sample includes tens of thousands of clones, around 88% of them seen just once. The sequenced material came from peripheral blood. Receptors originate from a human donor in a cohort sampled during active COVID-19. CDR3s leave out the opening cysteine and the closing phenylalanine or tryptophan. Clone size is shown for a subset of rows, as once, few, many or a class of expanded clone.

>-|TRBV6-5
ASSQGWNQPQH
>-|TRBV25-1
ASSVTGHPTQETQY
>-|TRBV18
ASSPSLTGATYEQY
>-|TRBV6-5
ASRGQGAVNEQF
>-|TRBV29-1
SGSTSGVHNEQF
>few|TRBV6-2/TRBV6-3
ASSRFSSYEQY
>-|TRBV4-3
ASSQRENQPQH
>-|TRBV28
ASSLVSGNTDTQY
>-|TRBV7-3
ASRGPGVLIPESGYEQY
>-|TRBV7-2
ASSSQGGGWGGYT
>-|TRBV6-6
ASRPYAGADTQY
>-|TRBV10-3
AITAGLAGGTTDTQY
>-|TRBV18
ASSPLGVRY
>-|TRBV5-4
ASSPQTSGDYNEQF
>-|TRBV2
ASSTLSVNYGYT
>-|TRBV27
ASSLSRGLGTYEQY
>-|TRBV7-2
ASSPPWAPTYNEQF
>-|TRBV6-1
ASSAHLGTSSYNEQF
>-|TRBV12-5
ASGKPGQGTHEQY
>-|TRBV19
ASTRTGAYGYT
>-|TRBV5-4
ASRSGGLAGDTGELF
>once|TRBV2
ASRPGLDNEQF
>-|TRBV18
ASSPGEEQF
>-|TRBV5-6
ASRKRDGYEQF
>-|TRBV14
ASSQLRMSGDTQY
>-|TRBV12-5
ASGLTTPTRNIQY
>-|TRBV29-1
SVDRVGETQY
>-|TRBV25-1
ASNPDRAGANVLT
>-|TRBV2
ASRSGTSGNRGQF
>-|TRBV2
ASSPLGLAGGGTDTQY
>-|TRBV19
ASSIGPYEQY
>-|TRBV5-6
ASSLSLRGSGNTIY
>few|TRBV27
ASSFHSPGQGSYEQY
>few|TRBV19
ASSIVEDSPLH
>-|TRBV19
ASRNTGTPTYEQY
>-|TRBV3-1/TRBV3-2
ASSQGGPSYEQY
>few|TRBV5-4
ASSLGQAGDTEAF
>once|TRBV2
ASSPSWGGGEKLF
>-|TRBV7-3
ASSPRAGGNYGYT
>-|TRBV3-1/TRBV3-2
ASSPQSGSERTDTQY
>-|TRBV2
ASRPQGQGPTGELF
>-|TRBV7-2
ASSPSDRANTEAF
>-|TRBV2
ASSGQGLVYGYT
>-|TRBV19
ASSNGQETPYEQY
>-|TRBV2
ASNGQGSDYGYT
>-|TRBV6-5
ASLTTRGRGTEAF
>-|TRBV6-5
ASSFTGARNYGYT
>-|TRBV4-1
ASSHALRGWGEQY
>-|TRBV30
AWSPRGDGYT
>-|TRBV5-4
ASSLGGRDTEAF
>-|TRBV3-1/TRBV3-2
ASSQVGPGELF